This T cell receptor beta chain was identified in a study of spatial heterogeneity in lung cancer. V was pared by 2 bases and J by 3 bases, with 7 bases between. The CDR3 sequence is 13 residues long. Looked up from germline, CDR1 is SGHTA and CDR2 is FQGNSA. The time point here: blood at routine non-recurrence follow-up after resection. Each CDR3 protein is one row after TCRdb ran MiXCR on the 5' RACE reads. Of about 70,000 distinct CDR3 sequences listed, around 9.3% are singletons. This chain connects TRBV7-2 to TRBJ1-1; no definite D call. The starting material was PBMCs, obtained at follow-up. The source is a female donor with early-stage non-small cell lung cancer. The CDR3 nucleotides read TGTGCCAGCAGCTTAACGCGGGACACTGAAGCTTTCTTT. Translated: CASSLTRDTEAFF.